The 21 T cell receptor beta chains given below trace back to one sample, sequenced in a study of CD8+ T cells in alopecia areata. Extraction and reverse transcription of RNA yielded cDNA as the sequencing template. Libraries were prepared by immunoSEQ multiplex PCR; TCRdb keeps only in-frame clonotypes and omits some of them. The data contain tens of thousands of clones, around three quarters of them singletons. Specimen: NKG2D-low CD8+ T cells sorted from blood. These receptors were taken from a human donor with alopecia areata.

The V and J genes are TRBV15 and TRBJ2-2, with D uncertain. The ends were cut back, 6 bases at V and 3 bases at J, with 5 bases in the middle. CDR1 is LNHNV, CDR2 YYDKDF, per germline (reference sequence). CDR3 length: 12 residues. The chain's CDR3 is CATRVDTGELFF. DNA for the CDR3: TGTGCCACCAGGGTCGACACCGGGGAGCTGTTTTTT.

This clone was observed a single time. The CDR3 bases are TGTGCCAGCGGCCTAGCCAAAAACATTCAGTACTTC. Translating it yields CASGLAKNIQYF. The chain has TRBV27 and TRBJ2-4, with D uncertain. Between the trimmed V and J ends, which lost 8 bases and 0 bases, there was a span of 5 bases. The CDR3 extends over 12 amino acids. From germline, CDR1 is MNHEY and CDR2 SMNVEV (reference sequence).

J is TRBJ2-1 and V is TRBV5-1, with 11 bases fitting TRBD2. The CDR3 spans 16 residues. CDR1 is SGHRS and CDR2 is YFSETQ in the germline V gene. Trimming cost V 4 bases and J 7 bases; bases outside gene matches: 10. The CDR3 sequence is CASSGSLAGEGNEQFF. The CDR3 DNA sequence: TGCGCCAGCAGCGGATCACTAGCGGGAGAAGGGAATGAGCAGTTCTTC.

The V and J genes are TRBV9 and TRBJ1-2; D ambiguous. Germline V gene data show CDR1 as SGDLS and CDR2 as YYNGEE. There are 13 residues in the CDR3. The ends were cut back, 3 bases at V and 7 bases at J, with 13 bases in the middle. DNA for the CDR3: TGTGCCAGCAGCGGGACCGGACGGGGTGGCTACACCTTC. Its protein product is CASSGTGRGGYTF.

A few counts support this clone. The rearrangement joins TRBV6-6 to TRBJ2-5, with D perhaps TRBD2 (5 bases). The germline V gene encodes CDR1 MNHNY and CDR2 SVGAGI (reference sequence). Trimming removed 5 bases from V and 5 bases from J, with 12 bases in between. CDR3 size: 13 residues. Here the CDR3 DNA reads TGTGCCAGCAGTCCCGCGGAGGAGGAGACCCAGTACTTC. This gives the protein CASSPAEEETQYF.

To note about this clone: Mismatch with germline at one junction end may stem from a read error. This rearrangement joins TRBV15 to TRBJ2-7; D remains ambiguous. The germline V gene encodes CDR1 LNHNV and CDR2 YYDKDF (reference sequence). The CDR3 totals 12 residues. The CDR3 bases are TGTGCCACCAGCCGAGAGTTCTACGAGCAGTACTTC. Protein: CATSREFYEQYF.

CDR3 protein: CSVEGTNPYEQYF. Written as DNA, the CDR3 is TGCAGCGTTGAGGGGACGAACCCCTACGAGCAGTACTTC. This chain uses TRBV29-1 with TRBJ2-5, with D perhaps being TRBD1 or TRBD2 (5 bases each). Matching the DNA end better, TRBJ2-7 makes the J call doubtful. CDR1 SQVTM and CDR2 ANQGSEA come from the germline V gene. The CDR3 has 13 residues.

The V and J genes are TRBV7-6 and TRBJ2-3, with D perhaps matching TRBD2 (6 bases). The length of the CDR3 is 15 residues. V lost 3 bases and J lost 2, with 12 bases in between. The germline CDR1 and CDR2 sequences are SGHVS and FNYEAQ. The CDR3 DNA is TGTGCCAGCAGCTTTAGGAGCGGGTACACAGATACGCAGTATTTT. It translates to CASSFRSGYTDTQYF. Full variable domain (missing parts from reference TRBV7-6 and TRBJ2-3): GAGVSQSPRYKVTKRGQDVALRCDPISGHVSLYWYRQALGQGPEFLTYFNYEAQQDKSGLPNDRFSAERPEGSISTLTIQRTEQRDSAMYRCASSFRSGYTDTQYFGPGTRLTVL.

The count of this clone is one. The chain has TRBV27 and TRBJ2-7; 9 positions match TRBD2. CDR3 length: 15 amino acids. Trimming took 6 bases from V and 1 from J; bases not matched to a gene: 7. From germline, CDR1 is MNHEY and CDR2 SMNVEV (reference sequence). CDR3 bases: TGTGCCAGCAGGGCTAGACTAGCGGTATCCTACGAGCAGTACTTC. Its protein product is CASRARLAVSYEQYF.

The chain joins TRBV27 to TRBJ2-7; D possibly corresponds to TRBD1 (6 bases). Deletions cut 2 bases from V and 2 bases from J, with 10 bases between. Germline values: CDR1 MNHEY, CDR2 SMNVEV (reference sequence). This CDR3 is 14 amino acids long. The CDR3 reads CASSLGTIPYEQYF. The CDR3 DNA reads as TGTGCCAGCAGTTTAGGGACAATTCCCTACGAGCAGTACTTC.

This rearrangement joins TRBV7-9 to TRBJ2-3, with 8 bases identical to TRBD2. The CDR3 sequence is 16 residues long. The germline V gene encodes CDR1 SEHNR and CDR2 FQNEAQ (reference sequence). V lost 7 bases, J lost 2 bases, and 11 bases stayed unmatched. The CDR3 region has the DNA TGTGCCAGCACCAACGGACTAGCTCCCGACACAGATACGCAGTATTTT. This codes for CASTNGLAPDTDTQYF.

This chain uses TRBV5-1 with TRBJ2-5, with D tentatively TRBD1 (7 bases). With 2 bases removed from V and 5 bases from J, the gap between germline ends came to 16 bases. CDR1 SGHRS and CDR2 YFSETQ come from the germline V gene. This CDR3 spans 15 amino acids. The CDR3 bases are TGCGCCAGCAGCTTCAGAGGAGGGGGCGCGGAGACCCAGTACTTC. It is translated as CASSFRGGGAETQYF.

This chain uses TRBV4-3 with TRBJ2-2; D unresolved. The germline gives CDR1 LGHNA, CDR2 YSLEER. V was shortened by 1 base and J by 2 bases, with 5 bases between the two germline ends. This CDR3 has 14 amino acids. The CDR3 nucleotides read TGCGCCAGCAGCCAAGCTTATAACACCGGGGAGCTGTTTTTT. Translation: CASSQAYNTGELFF.

This rearrangement joins TRBV29-1 to TRBJ2-1; 11 bases line up with TRBD2. After removal of 3 bases from V and 8 bases from J, the junction contained 6 bases not matched to a gene. Germline CDR1 is SQVTM and CDR2 is ANQGSEA. The CDR3 has 14 residues. The CDR3 reads CSVDGLAGGDEQFF. As DNA, the CDR3 is TGCAGCGTTGACGGGCTAGCGGGAGGCGATGAGCAGTTCTTC.

The V call is TRBV7-2, the J call TRBJ2-7; D is perhaps TRBD1 or TRBD2 (5 bases each). V lost 5 bases and J 3 bases, leaving 14 bases between the germline ends. The CDR3 totals 14 residues. The germline CDR1 and CDR2 sequences are SGHTA and FQGNSA. CDR3 sequence reads: CASSPTGGIYEQYF. In DNA, the CDR3 is TGTGCCAGCAGCCCCACTGGGGGAATCTACGAGCAGTACTTC.

The chain combines TRBV6-4 with TRBJ2-1; 11 bases agree with TRBD2. Per the germline V gene, CDR1 is MRHNA and CDR2 is SNTAGT. With 5 bases clipped from V and 4 bases from J, the junction kept 4 bases outside the gene matches. The CDR3 length is 15 residues. CDR3 coding DNA: TGTGCCAGCAGTTTTATAGCGGGGGGGTACAATGAGCAGTTCTTC. It translates to CASSFIAGGYNEQFF.

This rearrangement joins TRBV27 to TRBJ2-7; D may be TRBD1 (6 bases). CDR3 length equals 14 residues. V was trimmed by 2 bases and J by 1 base, leaving 9 bases between them. The germline gives CDR1 MNHEY, CDR2 SMNVEV (reference sequence). The CDR3 bases are TGTGCCAGCAGTTTAAGCAGGGGATCCTACGAGCAGTACTTC. Protein product: CASSLSRGSYEQYF.

In this sample, this clone turned up a few times. The gene calls are TRBV15 and TRBJ1-2; D is undetermined. The V end lost 2 bases, the J end lost 3 bases, and 10 bases lay between the germline ends. Germline V CDR1 and CDR2: LNHNV, YYDKDF (reference sequence). This CDR3 is built from 14 residues. The CDR3 region has the DNA TGTGCCACCAGCAGACCTAGCGAGTACTATGGCTACACCTTC. Its translation: CATSRPSEYYGYTF.

This clone was detected only once. The CDR3, as DNA: TGTGCCTGGAGTGAGCTAGCGTCAACCTACGAGCAGTACTTC. Translation gives CAWSELASTYEQYF. This chain links TRBV30 with TRBJ2-7; maybe TRBD2 (6 bases). The CDR3 has 14 residues. The germline CDR1 and CDR2 sequences are GTSNPN and SVGIG (reference sequence). The germline V and J ends were trimmed by 1 base and 2 bases, with 12 bases remaining between them.

This chain connects TRBV28 to TRBJ1-5; D is possibly TRBD1 (5 bases). The germline V gene encodes CDR1 MDHEN and CDR2 SYDVKM. The CDR3 consists of 14 residues. V was cut by 2 bases and J by 1 base, with 6 bases left in between. CDR3 protein: CASSLPGSNQPQHF. CDR3 in DNA: TGTGCCAGCAGTTTACCAGGGAGCAATCAGCCCCAGCATTTT.

The table lists this clone with a count of one. This chain links TRBV27 with TRBJ2-7; 11 nucleotides match TRBD2. The CDR3 has 15 amino acids. CDR1 and CDR2 (germline): MNHEY, SMNVEV (reference sequence). J gave up 1 base and V 4 bases, and 3 bases lay outside the gene matches. In DNA, the CDR3 is TGTGCCAGCAGTTCACGACTAGCGGGGTCCTACGAGCAGTACTTC. Translated, it gives CASSSRLAGSYEQYF.